These 9 T cell receptor beta chains originate from one sample sequenced in a study of T-cell memory formation after mild COVID-19. TCRdb recomputed calls from the 5' RACE reads with MiXCR, one row per CDR3 protein. The sample records about 320,000 distinct CDR3 sequences, roughly an eighth being singletons. The sample taken for sequencing was PBMCs or a T cell subset sorted from them (not recorded which). These TCRs come from a man between 18 and 35 years old who had mild COVID-19 (a few samples of this study predate the infection). Cell type and time point are not known.

This clonotype was observed a handful of times. Here the CDR3 reads CSVEVGGPTDTQYF. The DNA of the CDR3 is TGCAGCGTTGAAGTCGGGGGTCCCACAGATACGCAGTATTTT. The chain carries TRBV29-1 and TRBJ2-3; D perhaps matches TRBD2 (6 bases). CDR1 and CDR2 (germline): SQVTM, ANQGSEA. Trimming pared 1 base from V and 2 bases from J, leaving 10 bases between. CDR3 length: 14 amino acids.

In this sample, this clonotype turned up many times. The chain recombines TRBV10-3 with TRBJ2-1, with 13 bases identical to TRBD2. The CDR3 loop spans 15 amino acids. The V gene's germline CDR1 is ENHRY and CDR2 SYGVKD. V was pared by 8 bases and J by 8 bases, with 9 bases of the junction left unmatched. The chain's CDR3 is CAIGRTSGGVDEQFF. CDR3 nucleotide sequence: TGTGCCATCGGCCGGACTAGCGGGGGTGTGGATGAGCAGTTCTTC.

The sample holds a few counts of this clonotype. The CDR3 DNA is TGCAGTGCTAGGGAGACAGGGTCAGATTTAGAGACCCAGTACTTC. Protein product: CSARETGSDLETQYF. This chain uses TRBV20-1 with TRBJ2-5; TRBD1 matches at 7 bases. After removal of 3 bases from V and 4 bases from J, the junction contained 11 bases not matched to a gene. The CDR3 is made up of 15 amino acids. From germline, CDR1 is DFQATT and CDR2 SNEGSKA (reference sequence).

V and J are TRBV5-6 and TRBJ2-5, with D unclear. The CDR3 consists of 14 residues. CDR1 is SGHDT and CDR2 is YYEEEE in the germline V gene. V shed 0 bases and J shed 2 bases, with 8 bases lying between them. The CDR3 coding sequence is TGTGCCAGCAGCTTGGAACCCGGGCAAGAGACCCAGTACTTC. Residues: CASSLEPGQETQYF.

The chain employs TRBV28 and TRBJ2-2, with TRBD1 matching 8 bases. V dropped 4 bases and J dropped 0; count of bases not matched to a gene: 10. The CDR3 covers 18 residues. Germline-derived CDR1 and CDR2 are MDHEN and SYDVKM. As DNA, the CDR3 is TGTGCCAGCAGTTCGACAGGGGTTGGACCCGCGAACACCGGGGAGCTGTTTTTT. Amino acids: CASSSTGVGPANTGELFF.

The chain has TRBV2 and TRBJ1-5, with a weak D call TRBD1 (5 bases). There are 15 residues in the CDR3. Trimming pared 7 bases from V and 0 bases from J, leaving 13 bases between. CDR1 is SNHLY and CDR2 is FYNNEI in the germline V gene. The CDR3 is CASTAGTLSNQPQHF. DNA of the CDR3: TGTGCCAGCACCGCCGGGACCCTTAGCAATCAGCCCCAGCATTTT.

This clonotype showed up many times. V gene TRBV7-2 combines with J gene TRBJ2-3, with 12 bases that match TRBD2. Trimming took 6 bases from V and 5 from J; bases not matched to a gene: 9. The length of the CDR3 is 16 residues. Germline V lookup: CDR1 SGHTA, CDR2 FQGNSA. CDR3 amino acids: CASRRSSGGAIDTQYF. The CDR3 DNA reads TGTGCCAGCAGACGATCTAGCGGGGGGGCCATAGATACGCAGTATTTT.

The chain has TRBV6-6 and TRBJ2-1; 14 bases match TRBD2. CDR3 length: 14 residues. Trimming removed 7 bases from V and 6 bases from J; junction bases left unmatched: 2. The germline V gene encodes CDR1 MNHNY and CDR2 SVGAGI (reference sequence). The CDR3 DNA reads as TGTGCCAGCACCGGGACTAGCGGGAGCAATGAGCAGTTCTTC. Translating it yields CASTGTSGSNEQFF.

This clonotype was observed a handful of times. The genes are TRBV12-3 or TRBV12-4 and TRBJ2-7; D gene ambiguous. V lost 5 bases, J lost 3 bases, and 8 bases lay in between. This CDR3 comprises 12 residues. The CDR3 nucleotides read TGTGCCAGCAGTGTCAGGATCTACGAGCAGTACTTC. It yields the protein CASSVRIYEQYF.